This T cell receptor beta chain emerged from a study of PD-1 blockade in mismatch repair-deficient tumors. Across the study: Patients had approximately 13 mismatch repair-deficient cancer types and were previously treated and progressing.

Remarks on this clone: Its antigen remains unidentified.

Clones were read by immunoSEQ multiplex PCR, and TCRdb kept only the in-frame ones, dropping some. The data hold roughly 80,000 clones, with about 85% observed a single time. Whole-study findings and limits: Tumor-resident clones, often undetectable pretreatment in blood, expanded then contracted after pembrolizumab.

Every patient had mismatch repair deficiency by PCR or immunohistochemistry. A few pembrolizumab responders had their TCRs sequenced. V lost 6 bases and J lost 1; bases outside the gene matches: 9. Germline lookup yields CDR1 MNHNY and CDR2 SVGAGI (reference sequence). CDR3 length: 16 residues. The receptor's source is an adult with mismatch repair-deficient cancer. Sequences were derived from peripheral blood, sampled 12 weeks after starting pembrolizumab. V is TRBV6-6 and J is TRBJ1-1; 9 bases are a match to TRBD1. DNA of the CDR3: TGTGCCAGCAGGAGCCAGCCGGGACAGGGGAACACTGAAGCTTTCTTT. This gives the protein CASRSQPGQGNTEAFF.